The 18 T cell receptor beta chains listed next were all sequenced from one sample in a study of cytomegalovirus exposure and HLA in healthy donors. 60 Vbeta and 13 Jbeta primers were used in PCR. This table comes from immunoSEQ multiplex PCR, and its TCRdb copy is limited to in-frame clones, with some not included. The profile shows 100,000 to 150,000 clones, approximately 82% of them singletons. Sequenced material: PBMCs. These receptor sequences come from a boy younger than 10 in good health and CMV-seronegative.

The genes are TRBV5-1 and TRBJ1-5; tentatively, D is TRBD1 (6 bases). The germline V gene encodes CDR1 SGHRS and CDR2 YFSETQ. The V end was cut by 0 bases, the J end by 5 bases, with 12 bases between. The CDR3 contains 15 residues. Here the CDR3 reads CASSLGQGQDQPQHF. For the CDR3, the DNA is TGCGCCAGCAGCTTGGGGCAGGGGCAGGATCAGCCCCAGCATTTT.

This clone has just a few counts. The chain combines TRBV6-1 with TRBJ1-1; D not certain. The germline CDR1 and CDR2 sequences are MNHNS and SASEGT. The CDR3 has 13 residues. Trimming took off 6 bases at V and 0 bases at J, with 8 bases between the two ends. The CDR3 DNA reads TGTGCCAGCAGCACAGCTATGAACACTGAAGCTTTCTTT. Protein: CASSTAMNTEAFF.

The DNA for the CDR3 is TGTGCCAGCAGCCTGGGACAGGGGTGCGCTTCCGAGCAGTACGTC. Amino acid sequence: CASSLGQGCASEQYV. The V gene is TRBV7-2, the J gene TRBJ2-7; TRBD1 matches 10 bases. CDR1 is SGHTA and CDR2 is FQGNSA in the germline V gene. J lost 6 bases, V lost 5 bases, and 10 bases had no gene match. The CDR3 is made up of 15 amino acids.

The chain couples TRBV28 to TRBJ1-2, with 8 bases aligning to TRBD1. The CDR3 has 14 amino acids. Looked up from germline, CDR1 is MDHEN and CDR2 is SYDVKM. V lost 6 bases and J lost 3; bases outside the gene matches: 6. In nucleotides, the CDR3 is TGTGCCAGCAGGACAGGGGCGAGGGACTATGGCTACACCTTC. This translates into CASRTGARDYGYTF.

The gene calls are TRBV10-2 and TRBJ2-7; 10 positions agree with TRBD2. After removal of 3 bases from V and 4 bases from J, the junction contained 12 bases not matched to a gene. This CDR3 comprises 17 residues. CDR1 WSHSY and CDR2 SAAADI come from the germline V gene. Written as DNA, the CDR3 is TGCGCCAGCAGTGAAACGCTAGCGGGGGCCCTTGTTTACGAGCAGTACTTC. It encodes CASSETLAGALVYEQYF.

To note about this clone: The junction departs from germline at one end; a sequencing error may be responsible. CDR3: CASSLGGQPAYNEQFF. CDR3 bases: TGTGCTAGCAGCTTAGGGGGCCAACCGGCCTACAATGAGCAGTTCTTC. This chain uses TRBV7-7 with TRBJ2-1; 7 positions match TRBD1. CDR1 and CDR2 (germline): SSHAT, FNYEAQ (reference sequence). This CDR3 contains 16 residues.

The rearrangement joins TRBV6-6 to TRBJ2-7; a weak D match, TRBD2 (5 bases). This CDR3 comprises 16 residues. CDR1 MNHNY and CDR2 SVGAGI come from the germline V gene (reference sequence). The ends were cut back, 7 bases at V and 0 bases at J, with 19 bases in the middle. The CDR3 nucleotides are TGTGCCAGCACCTCCCTCTGGACTGAAGACTCCTACGAGCAGTACTTC. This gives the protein CASTSLWTEDSYEQYF.

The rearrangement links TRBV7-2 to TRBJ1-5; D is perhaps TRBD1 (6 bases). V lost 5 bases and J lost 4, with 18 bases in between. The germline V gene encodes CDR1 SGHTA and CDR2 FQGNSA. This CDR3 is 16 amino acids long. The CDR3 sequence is CASSIPQGTLNQPQHF. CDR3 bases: TGTGCCAGCAGCATACCACAGGGAACCCTAAATCAGCCCCAGCATTTT.

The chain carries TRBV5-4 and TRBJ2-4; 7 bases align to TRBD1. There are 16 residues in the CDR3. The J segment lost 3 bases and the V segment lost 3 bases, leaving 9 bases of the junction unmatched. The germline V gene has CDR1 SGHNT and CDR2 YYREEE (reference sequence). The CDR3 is CASSYNRGSGKNIQYF. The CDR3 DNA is TGTGCCAGCAGCTATAACAGGGGATCGGGCAAAAACATTCAGTACTTC.

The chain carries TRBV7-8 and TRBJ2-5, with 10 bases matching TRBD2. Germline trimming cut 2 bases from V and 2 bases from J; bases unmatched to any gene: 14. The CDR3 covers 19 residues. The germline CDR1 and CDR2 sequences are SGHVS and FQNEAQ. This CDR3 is CASSLYSGTLSGGQETQYF. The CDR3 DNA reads TGTGCCAGCAGCTTATATTCGGGAACGCTTAGCGGGGGGCAAGAGACCCAGTACTTC.

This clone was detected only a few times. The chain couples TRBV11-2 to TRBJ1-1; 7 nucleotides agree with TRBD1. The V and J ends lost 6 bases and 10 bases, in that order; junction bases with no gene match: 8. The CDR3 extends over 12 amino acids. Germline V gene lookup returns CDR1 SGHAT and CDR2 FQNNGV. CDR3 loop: CASSTRDSLAFF. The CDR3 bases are TGTGCCAGCAGTACCCGGGACAGCCTAGCTTTCTTT.

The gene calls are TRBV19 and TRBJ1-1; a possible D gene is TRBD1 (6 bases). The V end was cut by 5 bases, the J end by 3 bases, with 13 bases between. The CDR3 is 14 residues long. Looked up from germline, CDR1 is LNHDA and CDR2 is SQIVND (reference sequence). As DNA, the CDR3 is TGTGCCAGTAGTTCTCATCAGGGGTACACTGAAGCTTTCTTT. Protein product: CASSSHQGYTEAFF. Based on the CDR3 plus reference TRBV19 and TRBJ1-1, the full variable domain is DGGITQSPKYLFRKEGQNVTLSCEQNLNHDAMYWYRQDPGQGLRLIYYSQIVNDFQKGDIAEGYSVSREKKESFPLTVTSAQKNPTAFYLCASSSHQGYTEAFFGQGTRLTVV.

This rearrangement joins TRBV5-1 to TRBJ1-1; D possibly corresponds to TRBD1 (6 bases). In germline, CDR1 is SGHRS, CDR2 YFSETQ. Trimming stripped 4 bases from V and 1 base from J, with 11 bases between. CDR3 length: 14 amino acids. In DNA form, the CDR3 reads TGCGCCAGCAGCACACAGGGAAGGAACACTGAAGCTTTCTTT. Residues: CASSTQGRNTEAFF.

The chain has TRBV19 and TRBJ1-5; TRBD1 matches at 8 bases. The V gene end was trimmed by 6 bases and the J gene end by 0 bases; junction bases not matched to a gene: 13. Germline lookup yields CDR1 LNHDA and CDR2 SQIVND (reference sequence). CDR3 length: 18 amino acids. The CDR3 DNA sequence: TGTGCCAGTAGGTTAAAGACAGGGGCTGACTATAGCAATCAGCCCCAGCATTTT. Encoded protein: CASRLKTGADYSNQPQHF.

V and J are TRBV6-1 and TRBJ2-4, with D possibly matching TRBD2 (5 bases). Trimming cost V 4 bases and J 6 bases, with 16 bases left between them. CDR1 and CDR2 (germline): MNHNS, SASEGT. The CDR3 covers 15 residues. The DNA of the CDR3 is TGTGCCAGCAGTGGAGAGGCGGCAGGAGGAAACATTCAGTACTTC. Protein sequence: CASSGEAAGGNIQYF.

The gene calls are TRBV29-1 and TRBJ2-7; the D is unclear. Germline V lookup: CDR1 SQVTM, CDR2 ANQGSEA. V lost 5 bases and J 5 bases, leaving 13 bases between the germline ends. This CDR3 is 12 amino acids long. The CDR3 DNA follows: TGCAGCGTTAGTGAAGAGCGCCACGAGCAGTACTTC. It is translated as CSVSEERHEQYF.

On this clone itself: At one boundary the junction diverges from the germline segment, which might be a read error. The CDR3, as DNA: TGTTCCAGCAGCTCAAAGACCTTACTACGACAGGGGAACTATGGCTACACCTTC. Residues: CSSSSKTLLRQGNYGYTF. The chain joins TRBV7-9 to TRBJ1-2, with TRBD1 matching over 8 bases. Germline CDR1 and CDR2: SEHNR and FQNEAQ (reference sequence). The CDR3 runs to 18 residues.

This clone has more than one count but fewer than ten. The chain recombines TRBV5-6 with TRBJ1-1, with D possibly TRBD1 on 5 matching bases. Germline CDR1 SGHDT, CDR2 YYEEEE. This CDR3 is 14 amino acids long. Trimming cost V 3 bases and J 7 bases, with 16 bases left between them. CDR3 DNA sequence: TGTGCCAGCAGCTGGAGTTGGGGCGGGAGTGAAGCTTTCTTT. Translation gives CASSWSWGGSEAFF.